A single sample gave rise to the 18 T cell receptor beta chains below, sequenced in a study of blood T cells in healthy people across ages. Together with a sample-barcoded 5' primer, a J-beta primer mix was included in a second PCR lasting 7 to 11 cycles. TCRdb reanalysed the 5' RACE reads using MiXCR and keeps one entry per CDR3 protein. The table lists 750,000 or so distinct CDR3 sequences, around 25% of them singletons. These data were likewise used in another study, on T cells of mothers and their children.

The source material was blood. The receptors derive from a boy aged 5-17 years in good health.

The rearrangement joins TRBV12-3 or TRBV12-4 to TRBJ2-2; 7 bases match TRBD1. The CDR3 extends over 15 amino acids. Germline trimming cut 6 bases from V and 1 base from J; bases unmatched to any gene: 5. The CDR3: CASRGDRENTGELFF. In DNA form, the CDR3 reads TGTGCCAGCAGGGGAGACAGGGAGAACACCGGGGAGCTGTTTTTT.

The CDR3 loop reads CASSGRSGELFF. CDR3 nucleotides: TGCGCCAGCAGCGGCCGGTCCGGGGAGCTGTTTTTT. The chain joins TRBV4-1 to TRBJ2-2; D unclear. The V and J ends lost 5 bases and 6 bases respectively, with 7 bases between them. Germline V CDR1 and CDR2: MGHRA, YSYEKL. CDR3 size: 12 residues.

The genes are TRBV12-3 or TRBV12-4 and TRBJ2-3; D is possibly TRBD1 or TRBD2 (5 bases each). Between the trimmed V and J ends, which lost 6 bases and 2 bases, there was a span of 12 bases. The CDR3 runs to 14 residues. Here the CDR3 reads CASRGTGHTDTQYF. For the CDR3, the DNA is TGTGCCAGCAGAGGGACGGGGCACACAGATACGCAGTATTTT.

This clonotype came up once. The chain joins TRBV29-1 to TRBJ1-3; D is unclear. Germline CDR1 and CDR2: SQVTM and ANQGSEA. There are 12 residues in the CDR3. V lost 4 bases, J lost 6 bases, and 10 bases lay in between. The CDR3 reads CSVAGDTNTIYF. In nucleotides, the CDR3 is TGCAGCGTTGCCGGGGATACAAACACCATATATTTT.

The rearrangement links TRBV5-1 to TRBJ2-5; perhaps TRBD1 as D (6 bases). Trimming removed 3 bases from V and 4 bases from J, with 22 bases in between. Germline CDR1 reads SGHRS; CDR2 reads YFSETQ. CDR3 length equals 17 residues. In nucleotides, the CDR3 is TGCGCCAGCAGCTCGGGAAGGAAGGGACACGAAAGAGAGACCCAGTACTTC. Its protein product is CASSSGRKGHERETQYF.

The V gene is TRBV4-1, the J gene TRBJ2-5; 11 bases are shared with TRBD2. The DNA end is a closer match to TRBJ2-1, so the J assignment may be wrong. Per germline, CDR1 MGHRA and CDR2 YSYEKL. CDR3 length: 17 amino acids. The chain's CDR3 is CASSQVLAGGDLNEQFF. The CDR3 DNA follows: TGCGCCAGCAGCCAAGTCTTAGCGGGAGGGGACCTCAATGAGCAGTTCTTC.

This clonotype was detected only once. V and J are TRBV3-1 and TRBJ1-1, with no clear D. V shed 3 bases and J shed 9 bases, with 8 bases lying between them. Germline V gives CDR1 LGHDT, CDR2 YNNKEL (reference sequence). This CDR3 has 11 amino acids. CDR3 sequence reads: CASSHGPKAFF. The CDR3 coding sequence is TGTGCCAGCAGCCATGGACCGAAAGCTTTCTTT.

This clonotype came up a few times. The chain employs TRBV13 and TRBJ2-3; 8 positions agree with TRBD1. V lost 5 bases and J lost 1; bases outside the gene matches: 11. Germline V gene sequence: CDR1 PRHDT, CDR2 FYEKMQ (reference sequence). The CDR3 runs 17 residues. The DNA for the CDR3 is TGTGCCAGCAGCACCGGACAGGGAACCCCTGGCACAGATACGCAGTATTTT. Amino acids: CASSTGQGTPGTDTQYF.

This clonotype came up many times. This rearrangement joins TRBV28 to TRBJ2-7; the D is unclear. The CDR3 is 11 residues long. V lost 6 bases and J lost 3, with 6 bases in between. Germline assignment: CDR1 MDHEN and CDR2 SYDVKM. The CDR3 nucleotides are TGTGCCAGCAGCCCTTTCTACGAGCAGTACTTC. Translating gives CASSPFYEQYF.

Only one count was recorded for this clonotype. The DNA for the CDR3 is TGTGCCAGTAGTCTCTCCCGCCCAGGGGGAAGCTCCTACAATGAGCAGTTCTTC. Its protein is CASSLSRPGGSSYNEQFF. The chain links TRBV19 to TRBJ2-1; 7 nucleotides align to TRBD1. The CDR3 is made up of 18 amino acids. CDR1 is LNHDA, CDR2 SQIVND, per germline (reference sequence). V was clipped by 5 bases and J by 0 bases; unmatched bases: 13.

The rearrangement joins TRBV14 to TRBJ2-5; 8 bases align to TRBD1. The CDR3 runs to 15 residues. The V gene end was trimmed by 5 bases and the J gene end by 2 bases; junction bases not matched to a gene: 7. Per the germline V gene, CDR1 is SGHDN and CDR2 is FVKESK. The CDR3 loop is CASSGGRDRQETQYF. CDR3 DNA: TGTGCCAGCAGCGGAGGGCGGGACAGGCAAGAGACCCAGTACTTC.

This clonotype was seen only a few times. The chain couples TRBV3-1 to TRBJ2-7; D unclear. Germline loops: CDR1 LGHDT, CDR2 YNNKEL (reference sequence). Trimming pared 2 bases from V and 0 bases from J, leaving 17 bases between. This CDR3 is 17 amino acids long. The CDR3, as DNA: TGTGCCAGCAGCCAATCATTTTATGGGTCTGACTCCTACGAGCAGTACTTC. Translated, it gives CASSQSFYGSDSYEQYF.

The chain links TRBV6-6 to TRBJ1-5; tentative D call: TRBD1 (5 bases). CDR3 length equals 13 residues. Per germline, CDR1 MNHNY and CDR2 SVGAGI (reference sequence). With 6 bases removed from V and 4 bases from J, the gap between germline ends came to 10 bases. The CDR3 region has the DNA TGTGCCAGCAGCCAGACAGAGAATCAGCCCCAGCATTTT. Translated, it gives CASSQTENQPQHF.

The gene calls are TRBV12-3 or TRBV12-4 and TRBJ1-2; D not resolved. The CDR3 length is 15 residues. V was pared by 5 bases and J by 0 bases, with 13 bases between. The CDR3 is CASSTRGSSNYGYTF. The CDR3 DNA reads as TGTGCCAGCAGTACCCGTGGATCTTCTAACTATGGCTACACCTTC.

This clonotype appeared a few times. This chain uses TRBV29-1 with TRBJ2-7; 8 bases are a match to TRBD1. This CDR3 comprises 15 residues. Germline loops: CDR1 SQVTM, CDR2 ANQGSEA. V lost 4 bases, J lost 0 bases, and 8 bases stayed unmatched. CDR3 protein: CSVVRRDRTSYEQYF. The CDR3 nucleotides read TGCAGCGTTGTACGCCGGGACAGGACCTCCTACGAGCAGTACTTC.

This rearrangement joins TRBV7-9 to TRBJ1-4, with TRBD1 matching 8 bases. Germline-derived CDR1 and CDR2 are SEHNR and FQNEAQ (reference sequence). Trimming cost V 1 base and J 7 bases; bases outside gene matches: 11. The CDR3 has 17 amino acids. The CDR3 DNA reads as TGTGCCAGCAGCTTAGGACCACAAGGACAGGGAGGTGAAAAACTGTTTTTT. Translation: CASSLGPQGQGGEKLFF. Variable domain in full (rest from reference TRBV7-9 and TRBJ1-4): DTGVSQNPRHKITKRGQNVTFRCDPISEHNRLYWYRQTLGQGPEFLTYFQNEAQLEKSRLLSDRFSAERPKGSFSTLEIQRTEQGDSAMYLCASSLGPQGQGGEKLFFGSGTQLSVL.

The table lists this clonotype with a few counts. J is TRBJ1-1 and V is TRBV18; 7 nucleotides align to TRBD1. V trimming: 3 bases; J trimming: 4 bases; junction bases outside the gene matches: 8. The germline gives CDR1 KGHSH, CDR2 LQKENI. CDR3 size: 15 residues. The CDR3 DNA reads as TGTGCCAGCTCACCGGTAGGGGGCCAGGGCACTGAAGCTTTCTTT. This translates into CASSPVGGQGTEAFF.

CDR3: CASSLAGGAGNEQYF. DNA of the CDR3: TGTGCCAGCAGCTTAGCAGGGGGCGCTGGGAACGAGCAGTACTTC. The chain couples TRBV7-6 to TRBJ2-7; 7 bases align to TRBD1. Trimming took 0 bases from V and 5 from J; bases not matched to a gene: 7. This CDR3 has 15 amino acids. Germline CDR1 SGHVS, CDR2 FNYEAQ.